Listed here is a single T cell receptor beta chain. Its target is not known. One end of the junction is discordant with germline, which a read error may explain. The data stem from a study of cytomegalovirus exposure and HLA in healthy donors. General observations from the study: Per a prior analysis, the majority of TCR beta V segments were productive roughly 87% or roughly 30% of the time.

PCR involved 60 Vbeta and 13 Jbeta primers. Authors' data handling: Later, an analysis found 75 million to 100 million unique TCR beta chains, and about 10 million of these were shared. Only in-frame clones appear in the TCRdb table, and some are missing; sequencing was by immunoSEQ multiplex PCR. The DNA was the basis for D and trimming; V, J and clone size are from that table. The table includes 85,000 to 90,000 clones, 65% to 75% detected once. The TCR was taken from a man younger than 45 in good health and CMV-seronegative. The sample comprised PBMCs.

The CDR3 bases are TGTGCTAGCAGCTCCGGGGACACAGATACGCAGTATTTT. It translates to CASSSGDTDTQYF. The rearrangement links TRBV7-7 to TRBJ2-3; possibly TRBD2 for D (5 bases). CDR1 and CDR2 (germline): SSHAT, FNYEAQ (reference sequence). The CDR3 spans 13 residues.